The rows below give T cell receptor beta chains drawn from one sample of a study of blood T cell repertoires in COVID-19. Measured with immunoSEQ multiplex PCR; TCRdb has only the in-frame clones, and not every one. The sample records around 110,000 clones, roughly 85% being singletons. Sequencing was carried out using peripheral blood. The receptors here all came from a man aged 40-55 years with acute or convalescent COVID-19. The CDR3 runs from the conserved cysteine through the conserved F or W. The order of the fields is D gene, CDR3 length, V gene, clone size, J gene, CDR3 protein, CDR3 DNA. D genes are given only for firm matches. Clone size appears in some rows only: once, few, many, or a class for an expanded clone.

d_call: TRBD2
cdr3_length: 15
v_call: TRBV5-4
clone_size: .
j_call: TRBJ2-2
cdr3_aa: CASSLAGALTGELFF
cdr3_nt: TGTGCCAGCAGCCTAGCGGGGGCCCTCACCGGGGAGCTGTTTTTT

d_call: TRBD1
cdr3_length: 15
v_call: TRBV5-8
clone_size: few
j_call: TRBJ2-3
cdr3_aa: CASSSGQGFTDTQYF
cdr3_nt: TGTGCCAGCAGCTCGGGACAGGGCTTCACAGATACGCAGTATTTT

d_call: TRBD1
cdr3_length: 16
v_call: TRBV7-2
clone_size: .
j_call: TRBJ1-5
cdr3_aa: CASSLGTGRAFQPQHF
cdr3_nt: TGTGCCAGCAGCTTAGGGACAGGGAGGGCCTTTCAGCCCCAGCATTTT

d_call: TRBD1
cdr3_length: 12
v_call: TRBV6-5
clone_size: .
j_call: TRBJ1-2
cdr3_aa: CATQGVNYGYTF
cdr3_nt: TGTGCCACCCAGGGGGTGAACTATGGCTACACCTTC

d_call: TRBD2
cdr3_length: 16
v_call: TRBV25-1
clone_size: few
j_call: TRBJ2-7
cdr3_aa: CASSESRTGLGSEQYF
cdr3_nt: TGTGCCAGCAGTGAATCTAGGACGGGACTAGGAAGCGAGCAGTACTTC

d_call: .
cdr3_length: 15
v_call: TRBV2
clone_size: .
j_call: TRBJ2-1
cdr3_aa: CASSEVAGSYNEQFF
cdr3_nt: TGTGCCAGCAGTGAAGTAGCTGGATCGTACAATGAGCAGTTCTTC

d_call: TRBD1
cdr3_length: 14
v_call: TRBV19
clone_size: .
j_call: TRBJ2-7
cdr3_aa: CASSPTGGTYEQYF
cdr3_nt: TGTGCCAGTAGTCCGACAGGGGGGACCTACGAGCAGTACTTC

d_call: TRBD2
cdr3_length: 16
v_call: TRBV11-1
clone_size: .
j_call: TRBJ2-5
cdr3_aa: CASSLAGTSGAPTQYF
cdr3_nt: TGTGCCAGCAGCTTAGCGGGGACTAGCGGGGCCCCAACCCAGTACTTC

d_call: TRBD1
cdr3_length: 14
v_call: TRBV6-5
clone_size: .
j_call: TRBJ1-5
cdr3_aa: CASKQGISNQPQHF
cdr3_nt: TGTGCCAGCAAACAGGGGATAAGCAATCAGCCCCAGCATTTT

d_call: .
cdr3_length: 13
v_call: TRBV30
clone_size: .
j_call: TRBJ1-6
cdr3_aa: CAWSVQGNSPLHF
cdr3_nt: TGTGCCTGGAGTGTACAGGGAAATTCACCCCTCCACTTT

d_call: TRBD1
cdr3_length: 18
v_call: TRBV23-1
clone_size: .
j_call: TRBJ2-7
cdr3_aa: CASSHSLGQGRGLGRQYF
cdr3_nt: TGCGCCAGCAGTCATAGTTTGGGACAGGGTAGAGGGTTGGGAAGGCAGTACTTC

d_call: .
cdr3_length: 15
v_call: TRBV27
clone_size: .
j_call: TRBJ2-7
cdr3_aa: CASSLKAGRSYEQYF
cdr3_nt: TGTGCCAGCAGTTTAAAGGCGGGACGGAGCTACGAGCAGTACTTC

d_call: .
cdr3_length: 14
v_call: TRBV3-1/TRBV3-2
clone_size: few
j_call: TRBJ1-1
cdr3_aa: CASSQYRDYTEAFF
cdr3_nt: TGTGCCAGCAGCCAATACCGGGACTACACTGAAGCTTTCTTT

d_call: .
cdr3_length: 16
v_call: TRBV9
clone_size: .
j_call: TRBJ2-2
cdr3_aa: CASSVERGQETGELFF
cdr3_nt: TGTGCCAGCAGCGTAGAGCGGGGACAGGAAACCGGGGAGCTGTTTTTT

d_call: TRBD1
cdr3_length: 15
v_call: TRBV4-1
clone_size: .
j_call: TRBJ1-5
cdr3_aa: CASSRLTGGNQPQHF
cdr3_nt: TGCGCCAGCAGCCGGCTGACAGGGGGCAATCAGCCCCAGCATTTT

d_call: TRBD1
cdr3_length: 18
v_call: TRBV19
clone_size: .
j_call: TRBJ1-2
cdr3_aa: CASSTQGQDSYTNYGYTF
cdr3_nt: TGTGCCAGTAGTACCCAGGGACAGGACTCCTATACTAACTATGGCTACACCTTC

d_call: .
cdr3_length: 15
v_call: TRBV6-1
clone_size: .
j_call: TRBJ1-1
cdr3_aa: CASSEDSVSNTEAFF
cdr3_nt: TGTGCCAGCAGTGAGGACAGCGTCTCGAACACTGAAGCTTTCTTT

d_call: TRBD2
cdr3_length: 15
v_call: TRBV19
clone_size: .
j_call: TRBJ2-3
cdr3_aa: CASSIQAGAEDTQYF
cdr3_nt: TGTGCCAGTAGTATCCAAGCGGGAGCGGAAGATACGCAGTATTTT

d_call: .
cdr3_length: 16
v_call: TRBV2
clone_size: .
j_call: TRBJ2-1
cdr3_aa: CASSVSGLHSYNEQFF
cdr3_nt: TGTGCCAGCAGTGTGTCGGGACTGCACTCCTACAATGAGCAGTTCTTC

d_call: TRBD2
cdr3_length: 16
v_call: TRBV5-4
clone_size: .
j_call: TRBJ2-1
cdr3_aa: CASSPRTSGSFDEQFF
cdr3_nt: TGTGCCAGCAGCCCAAGGACTAGCGGGAGTTTCGATGAGCAGTTCTTC

d_call: TRBD2
cdr3_length: 16
v_call: TRBV6-2/TRBV6-3
clone_size: .
j_call: TRBJ2-5
cdr3_aa: CASSYGASGIQETQYF
cdr3_nt: TGTGCCAGCAGTTACGGGGCTAGCGGGATCCAAGAGACCCAGTACTTC

d_call: TRBD1
cdr3_length: 16
v_call: TRBV11-2
clone_size: .
j_call: TRBJ2-2
cdr3_aa: CASSPVVLQGGGELFF
cdr3_nt: TGTGCCAGCAGCCCGGTGGTATTACAGGGGGGCGGGGAGCTGTTTTTT

d_call: TRBD2
cdr3_length: 15
v_call: TRBV6-2/TRBV6-3
clone_size: .
j_call: TRBJ2-1
cdr3_aa: CASSRLAGGPNEQFF
cdr3_nt: TGTGCCAGCAGTCGACTAGCGGGGGGGCCTAATGAGCAGTTCTTC

d_call: TRBD1
cdr3_length: 15
v_call: TRBV18
clone_size: few
j_call: TRBJ1-5
cdr3_aa: CASSRGTGGNQPQHF
cdr3_nt: TGTGCCAGCTCACGAGGGACAGGGGGCAATCAGCCCCAGCATTTT

d_call: TRBD2
cdr3_length: 16
v_call: TRBV5-4
clone_size: .
j_call: TRBJ2-2
cdr3_aa: CASSLVSGSLTGELFF
cdr3_nt: TGTGCCAGCAGCTTGGTAAGCGGGAGTCTCACCGGGGAGCTGTTTTTT

d_call: .
cdr3_length: 14
v_call: TRBV19
clone_size: .
j_call: TRBJ2-1
cdr3_aa: CASSIDQGTGQRFF
cdr3_nt: TGTGCCAGTAGTATAGATCAGGGGACCGGACAGCGGTTCTTC

d_call: TRBD2
cdr3_length: 17
v_call: TRBV4-2
clone_size: .
j_call: TRBJ2-1
cdr3_aa: CASSQAASGGAYNEQFF
cdr3_nt: TGTGCCAGCAGCCAAGCGGCTAGCGGGGGGGCCTACAATGAGCAGTTCTTC

d_call: .
cdr3_length: 15
v_call: TRBV19
clone_size: .
j_call: TRBJ1-1
cdr3_aa: CASIGGGQGNTEAFF
cdr3_nt: TGTGCCAGTATTGGTGGAGGGCAGGGGAACACTGAAGCTTTCTTT

d_call: .
cdr3_length: 13
v_call: TRBV5-6
clone_size: .
j_call: TRBJ1-5
cdr3_aa: CASSRTANQPQHF
cdr3_nt: TGTGCCAGCAGCAGGACAGCGAATCAGCCCCAGCATTTT

d_call: TRBD1
cdr3_length: 14
v_call: TRBV9
clone_size: .
j_call: TRBJ1-5
cdr3_aa: CASSGGTGGQPQHF
cdr3_nt: TGTGCCAGCAGCGGAGGGACAGGGGGTCAGCCCCAGCATTTT

d_call: TRBD2
cdr3_length: 17
v_call: TRBV3-1/TRBV3-2
clone_size: once
j_call: TRBJ2-3
cdr3_aa: CASSQDFRGGAADTQYF
cdr3_nt: TGTGCCAGCAGCCAAGATTTCCGGGGGGGGGCCGCAGATACGCAGTATTTT

d_call: TRBD1
cdr3_length: 14
v_call: TRBV18
clone_size: once
j_call: TRBJ1-1
cdr3_aa: CASSPDRVGTEAFF
cdr3_nt: TGTGCCAGCTCACCTGACAGGGTAGGGACTGAAGCTTTCTTT

d_call: TRBD2
cdr3_length: 16
v_call: TRBV19
clone_size: .
j_call: TRBJ2-1
cdr3_aa: CASTELAGGTYNEQFF
cdr3_nt: TGTGCCAGTACCGAACTAGCGGGAGGGACCTACAATGAGCAGTTCTTC

d_call: .
cdr3_length: 15
v_call: TRBV5-5
clone_size: .
j_call: TRBJ1-5
cdr3_aa: CASSRGIQGNQPQHF
cdr3_nt: TGTGCCAGCAGCCGGGGTATCCAAGGCAATCAGCCCCAGCATTTT

d_call: TRBD1
cdr3_length: 16
v_call: TRBV19
clone_size: .
j_call: TRBJ2-1
cdr3_aa: CASSIDLGTGRNEQFF
cdr3_nt: TGTGCCAGTAGTATAGACTTGGGGACAGGGAGGAATGAGCAGTTCTTC

d_call: TRBD2
cdr3_length: 13
v_call: TRBV3-1/TRBV3-2
clone_size: .
j_call: TRBJ2-7
cdr3_aa: CASSQGGGYEQYF
cdr3_nt: TGTGCCAGCAGCCAAGGGGGGGGCTACGAGCAGTACTTC

d_call: TRBD2
cdr3_length: 18
v_call: TRBV29-1
clone_size: .
j_call: TRBJ2-3
cdr3_aa: CSVEDLRLAGLKVDTQYF
cdr3_nt: TGCAGCGTTGAAGATCTGCGGCTAGCGGGCCTTAAGGTGGATACGCAGTATTTT